This TCR beta chain appears in the sequencing data of a study of CD8+CD57+ T cells in acquired aplastic anemia. About the study: Across the sorted CD4+ and CD8+ cells, DNA amounts averaged about 3.2 ug. Study-wide results and caveats: Patient and control CD8+ Simpson's diversity was not significantly different. Patients and controls were found to share twenty-nine CD8+ CDR3 sequences.

Trimming removed 0 bases from V and 4 bases from J; junction bases left unmatched: 0. Germline V CDR1 and CDR2: LNHNV, YYDKDF (reference sequence). The CDR3 is made up of 15 amino acids. Investigators profiled TCR beta VDJ and CDR3 from genomic DNA template. TCRdb re-derived calls from the reads in MiXCR, one entry per CDR3 protein. The sample holds about 160,000 distinct CDR3 sequences; 45% to 55% are singletons and the top ten take more than 30%. The authors sequenced patients whose flow cytometry had shown CD8+CD57+ cell expansion. Blood was sampled before the patients had received any therapy. This clonotype was seen ten or more times. Its antigen is undetermined.

Sequenced material: sorted CD4+, CD8+, or CD8+CD57+ T cells (not recorded which) from PBMCs. The TCR originated in a human donor with aplastic anemia. V usage is TRBV15 and J usage is TRBJ2-2, with 9 bases fitting TRBD1. CDR3 nucleotide sequence: TGTGCCACCAGCAGAGAGACAGGGGGCACCGGGGAGCTGTTTTTT. Residues: CATSRETGGTGELFF.